One and the same sample provided the 32 T cell receptor beta chains below, sequenced in a study of naive and memory T cell subsets (TCRdb year 2017). General conclusions and limits of the study: A few larger clonotypes were present in naive repertoires, particularly the CD8 repertoires, and these clonotypes were possibly memory cells re-expressing CD45RA.

Library preparation was by UMI-ligation and nested PCR. TCRdb lists the instrument as Illumina MiSeq. The beta constant-region primer consisted of an equimolar mixture of two oligonucleotides that together covered TRBC1 and TRBC2. The ligated cDNA went through four rounds of PCR with nested alpha and beta constant-region primers together with the SP2 primer. TCRdb handled the public reads itself, with Q25 trimming in fastp and clone calling in MiXCR, and kept productive beta chains. Rows are combined by CDR3 protein, so each entry shows the most common genes and DNA. This sample has about 150,000 distinct CDR3 sequences in its table, and roughly 23% of those were observed once. The ten largest clones take up less than 0.13% of the sample. Their target antigens are unknown. What was sequenced was naive CD4+ T cells from blood. The sample's cell subset or site label is to be understood as: naive T cells, CD45RA high CD27+. These receptors originate from a human donor in good health.

The chain is built from TRBV6-5 and TRBJ2-7; 8 nucleotides agree with TRBD1. Per the germline V gene, CDR1 is MNHEY and CDR2 is SVGAGI. CDR3 length: 13 amino acids. With V trimmed by 6 bases and J by 3 bases, 4 bases remained unmatched. The CDR3 sequence is CASRTGVGYEQYF. CDR3 coding DNA: TGTGCCAGCAGGACAGGGGTTGGCTACGAGCAGTACTTC.

The gene calls are TRBV29-1 and TRBJ2-7; 11 bases line up with TRBD1. Germline CDR1 reads SQVTM; CDR2 reads ANQGSEA. Trimming removed 5 bases from V and 5 bases from J; junction bases left unmatched: 5. This CDR3 region has 13 residues. CDR3 nucleotide sequence: TGCAGCGTTCGGACAGGGGGCTTCGACGAGCAGTACTTC. It yields the protein CSVRTGGFDEQYF.

This clonotype occurred many times. J is TRBJ2-5 and V is TRBV29-1; TRBD2 agrees at 7 bases. With V trimmed by 7 bases and J by 3 bases, 5 bases remained unmatched. This CDR3 comprises 12 residues. Germline CDR1 is SQVTM and CDR2 is ANQGSEA. The CDR3 nucleotides are TGCAGCGCACGAGCGGGGAAAGAGACCCAGTACTTC. Translated, it gives CSARAGKETQYF.

A few counts support this clonotype. The chain couples TRBV14 to TRBJ2-3; D gene unclear. V shed 3 bases and J shed 2 bases, with 12 bases lying between them. Germline V gene sequence: CDR1 SGHDN, CDR2 FVKESK. This CDR3 region has 15 residues. This chain's CDR3 is CASSQRGSPTDTQYF. In nucleotides, the CDR3 is TGTGCCAGCAGCCAGAGAGGATCCCCCACAGATACGCAGTATTTT.

This clonotype showed up many times. The junction and the germline gene differ at one end; a read error may be behind it. V usage is TRBV12-5 and J usage is TRBJ2-7; D gene ambiguous. CDR3 length: 12 amino acids. Per germline, CDR1 LGHNT and CDR2 FRNRAP. CDR3 bases: TGTGCTAGTGGTTTGGTACTCGGAGATCTGAACTTC. This translates into CASGLVLGDLNF. Using reference TRBV12-5 and TRBJ2-7 for the parts outside the CDR3, the full variable domain is DARVTQTPRHKVTEMGQEVTMRCQPILGHNTVFWYRQTMMQGLELLAYFRNRAPLDDSGMPKDRFSAEMPDATLATLKIQPSEPRDSAVYFCASGLVLGDLNFGPGTRLTVT.

This clonotype was observed a few times. The chain has TRBV20-1 and TRBJ1-5, with unresolved D. This CDR3 has 14 residues. Trimming shortened V by 6 bases and J by 6 bases, and 18 bases separated the two germline ends. The germline CDR1 and CDR2 sequences are DFQATT and SNEGSKA (reference sequence). The CDR3 DNA follows: TGCAGTGCCCGACGCGGGGTGGGTGGTCAGCCCCAGCATTTT. Translation: CSARRGVGGQPQHF.

This chain connects TRBV6-1 to TRBJ1-5; TRBD1 might be the D (6 bases). Germline CDR1 reads MNHNS; CDR2 reads SASEGT. The V end lost 4 bases, the J end lost 0 bases, and 10 bases lay between the germline ends. The CDR3 spans 15 residues. The CDR3 spells CASSATGNSNQPQHF. CDR3 sequence (DNA): TGTGCCAGCAGTGCGACAGGTAATAGCAATCAGCCCCAGCATTTT.

The chain carries TRBV27 and TRBJ1-1, with D maybe TRBD1 (5 bases). V lost 3 bases and J lost 4, with 21 bases in between. This CDR3 contains 17 residues. Germline V CDR1 and CDR2: MNHEY, SMNVEV (reference sequence). The CDR3 region is CASSFLPSGRRSTEAFF. In DNA form, the CDR3 reads TGTGCCAGCAGTTTTCTTCCCTCAGGGAGGAGGAGCACTGAAGCTTTCTTT.

This chain connects TRBV9 to TRBJ1-1, with 9 bases fitting TRBD1. The CDR3 is 16 amino acids. V lost 5 bases and J lost 0; bases outside the gene matches: 8. Germline CDR1 is SGDLS and CDR2 is YYNGEE. The chain's CDR3 is CASSGDRARLNTEAFF. The CDR3 nucleotides are TGTGCCAGCAGTGGGGACAGGGCCAGATTGAACACTGAAGCTTTCTTT.

The chain is built from TRBV12-3 or TRBV12-4 and TRBJ1-1; no reliable D call. Trimming took off 6 bases at V and 1 base at J, with 12 bases between the two ends. The CDR3 has 14 amino acids. The CDR3 sequence: CASSLWGPNTEAFF. The DNA of the CDR3 is TGTGCCAGCAGCCTTTGGGGTCCGAACACTGAAGCTTTCTTT.

V is TRBV5-1 and J is TRBJ2-7, with TRBD1 matching over 8 bases. The CDR3 has 14 amino acids. The V and J ends lost 4 bases and 2 bases, in that order; junction bases with no gene match: 5. Germline loops: CDR1 SGHRS, CDR2 YFSETQ. CDR3 residues: CASSRDRSPYEQYF. The CDR3 coding sequence is TGCGCCAGCAGCAGGGACAGGTCGCCCTACGAGCAGTACTTC.

This chain links TRBV7-3 with TRBJ2-1; D is ambiguous. The germline gives CDR1 SGHTA, CDR2 FQGTGA. V lost 5 bases to trimming and J lost 10 bases, with 12 bases between them. CDR3 length: 12 residues. The CDR3 DNA reads as TGTGCCAGCAGCCCCGACTTGGGGGAGCAGTTCTTC. Translation: CASSPDLGEQFF.

The chain couples TRBV2 to TRBJ2-6, with a tentative D call TRBD1 (6 bases). V was trimmed by 8 bases and J by 2 bases, leaving 16 bases between them. Germline V CDR1 and CDR2: SNHLY, FYNNEI. CDR3 length: 16 residues. In DNA, the CDR3 is TGTGCCAGCCGAAGAGGACAGCACCCTGGGGCCAACGTCCTGACTTTC. This encodes CASRRGQHPGANVLTF.

V is TRBV6-5 and J is TRBJ2-5; TRBD2 is a possible D gene (6 bases). The CDR3 loop spans 15 amino acids. The germline V gene encodes CDR1 MNHEY and CDR2 SVGAGI. With 5 bases removed from V and 2 bases from J, the gap between germline ends came to 15 bases. The chain's CDR3 is CASSLGRGRQETQYF. In nucleotides, the CDR3 is TGTGCCAGCAGTCTCGGGCGGGGTCGGCAAGAGACCCAGTACTTC.

This clonotype was seen only a few times. CDR3 loop: CASSSPGGRAGNEQFF. The CDR3 nucleotides read TGTGCCAGCAGCTCCCCCGGCGGGAGGGCCGGGAATGAGCAGTTCTTC. The chain uses TRBV5-6 and TRBJ2-1, with 9 nucleotides matching TRBD2. This CDR3 is built from 16 residues. V gave up 3 bases and J gave up 7 bases; unmatched junction bases: 11. CDR1 is SGHDT, CDR2 YYEEEE, per germline.

The chain employs TRBV6-2 or TRBV6-3 and TRBJ1-5, with D perhaps TRBD1 (6 bases). The CDR3 sequence is 15 residues long. V was pared by 4 bases and J by 2 bases, with 12 bases between. Germline CDR1 and CDR2: MNHEY and SVGEGT. The CDR3 reads CASSSYRVGNQPQHF. The CDR3 DNA is TGTGCCAGCAGTTCCTACAGGGTTGGCAATCAGCCCCAGCATTTT.

V and J are TRBV29-1 and TRBJ1-4, with unresolved D. Between the trimmed V and J ends, which lost 7 bases and 8 bases, there was a span of 11 bases. From germline, CDR1 is SQVTM and CDR2 ANQGSEA. The CDR3 length is 11 residues. For the CDR3, the DNA is TGCAGCGGAGGACGGGGAGAAAAACTGTTTTTT. Protein sequence: CSGGRGEKLFF.

CDR3 DNA sequence: TGTGCCAGCAGGGGAGATACAGGGTACGGCAATCAGCCCCAGCATTTT. The encoded protein is CASRGDTGYGNQPQHF. The chain carries TRBV6-2 or TRBV6-3 and TRBJ1-5; D is perhaps TRBD1 (6 bases). Germline values: CDR1 MNHEY, CDR2 SVGEGT. The CDR3 length is 16 residues. Trimming cost V 6 bases and J 2 bases, with 17 bases left between them.

This clonotype was counted only a few times. This chain links TRBV29-1 with TRBJ1-2; D not resolved. The CDR3 has 15 residues. Trimming removed 3 bases at V and 7 bases at J, with 21 bases between. Per germline, CDR1 SQVTM and CDR2 ANQGSEA. CDR3 DNA sequence: TGCAGCGTTGAGAACCTACCATCAGGACTTCGTGGCTACACCTTC. Translation: CSVENLPSGLRGYTF.

The chain couples TRBV19 to TRBJ1-5; D not certain. Germline CDR1 and CDR2: LNHDA and SQIVND (reference sequence). CDR3 length: 12 amino acids. Trimming removed 8 bases from V and 7 bases from J, with 12 bases in between. The CDR3, as DNA: TGTGCCAGTCGGGTGGAGTACCAGCCCCAGCATTTT. Its protein is CASRVEYQPQHF.

This rearrangement joins TRBV6-1 to TRBJ1-1, with unresolved D. V dropped 4 bases and J dropped 10 bases, with 16 bases sitting between them. The CDR3 loop spans 13 amino acids. Germline V gene lookup returns CDR1 MNHNS and CDR2 SASEGT. CDR3 bases: TGTGCCAGCAGTGGGACCCTCAGCTCGCGAGCTTTCTTT. Protein product: CASSGTLSSRAFF.

The table lists this clonotype with a few counts. V gene TRBV7-8 combines with J gene TRBJ2-7, with 13 bases that match TRBD2. The CDR3 sequence is 18 residues long. Germline loops: CDR1 SGHVS, CDR2 FQNEAQ. With V trimmed by 1 base and J by 3 bases, 9 bases remained unmatched. CDR3 sequence: CASSLVPWTSGSGYEQYF. CDR3 sequence (DNA): TGTGCCAGCAGCTTAGTTCCCTGGACTAGCGGGAGTGGCTACGAGCAGTACTTC.

The V gene is TRBV6-5, the J gene TRBJ1-1, with D possibly being TRBD1 (5 bases). Trimming took off 6 bases at V and 3 bases at J, with 14 bases between the two ends. The CDR3 is 14 residues long. Germline V gene sequence: CDR1 MNHEY, CDR2 SVGAGI. CDR3 residues: CASRRGGTHTEAFF. The CDR3 DNA reads TGTGCCAGCAGACGTGGAGGGACTCACACTGAAGCTTTCTTT.

Only a few counts were recorded for this clonotype. The chain joins TRBV12-3 or TRBV12-4 to TRBJ2-7; tentatively, D is TRBD1 (5 bases). Trimming left V 3 bases short and J 5 bases short, with 14 bases between. CDR3 length: 14 residues. CDR3 sequence: CASSFFDRENEQYF. CDR3 sequence (DNA): TGTGCCAGCAGTTTTTTTGACAGAGAAAACGAGCAGTACTTC.

The rearrangement links TRBV29-1 to TRBJ2-1; D might be TRBD2 (6 bases). V dropped 7 bases and J dropped 1 base, with 14 bases sitting between them. Looked up from germline, CDR1 is SQVTM and CDR2 is ANQGSEA. This CDR3 region has 14 residues. As DNA, the CDR3 is TGCAGCGGGAGGTCCGGAGGGTCCTACAATGAGCAGTTCTTC. Encoded protein: CSGRSGGSYNEQFF.

The CDR3 nucleotides read TGTGCCAGCAGTTTCCTGGCGGGAGGGCTCTCCTACGAGCAGTACTTC. Translation gives CASSFLAGGLSYEQYF. V gene TRBV5-4 combines with J gene TRBJ2-7; the match to TRBD2 covers 9 bases. The CDR3 length is 16 residues. V shed 5 bases and J 0 bases; nucleotides not matched to a gene: 9. Germline CDR1 reads SGHNT; CDR2 reads YYREEE (reference sequence).

As regards this clonotype: Germline is not matched at one junction end, which may reflect a read error. CDR3 in amino acids: CDSGRNIGSYNEQFF. CDR3 DNA sequence: TGTGATAGTGGCCGCAATATTGGGTCCTACAATGAGCAGTTCTTC. The chain has TRBV12-5 and TRBJ2-1; unclear D gene. CDR3 size: 15 residues. From germline, CDR1 is LGHNT and CDR2 FRNRAP. The full variable domain, completed using reference TRBV12-5 and TRBJ2-1, is DARVTQTPRHKVTEMGQEVTMRCQPILGHNTVFWYRQTMMQGLELLAYFRNRAPLDDSGMPKDRFSAEMPDATLATLKIQPSEPRDSAVYFCDSGRNIGSYNEQFFGPGTRLTVL.

The genes are TRBV3-1 and TRBJ2-7; no clear D gene. From germline, CDR1 is LGHDT and CDR2 YNNKEL (reference sequence). The CDR3 totals 12 residues. Trimming left V 4 bases short and J 3 bases short, with 7 bases between. This CDR3 is CASSLGRYEQYF. CDR3 nucleotides: TGTGCCAGCAGCCTTGGACGCTACGAGCAGTACTTC.

This chain links TRBV6-6 with TRBJ2-1, with D perhaps being TRBD1 or TRBD2 (5 bases each). Germline CDR1 reads MNHNY; CDR2 reads SVGAGI (reference sequence). This CDR3 contains 14 residues. Trimming pared 2 bases from V and 6 bases from J, leaving 11 bases between. CDR3 sequence: CASSYGGAPNEQFF. CDR3 in DNA: TGTGCCAGCAGTTACGGGGGAGCGCCCAATGAGCAGTTCTTC.

The chain links TRBV15 to TRBJ2-2, with no clear D. Between the trimmed V and J ends, which lost 0 bases and 1 base, there was a span of 6 bases. The CDR3 length is 15 residues. Looked up from germline, CDR1 is LNHNV and CDR2 is YYDKDF (reference sequence). As DNA, the CDR3 is TGTGCCACCAGCAGAGATCAACAGAACACCGGGGAGCTGTTTTTT. Protein sequence: CATSRDQQNTGELFF. The variable domain in full, with the rest retrieved from reference TRBV15 and TRBJ2-2, is DAMVIQNPRYQVTQFGKPVTLSCSQTLNHNVMYWYQQKSSQAPKLLFHYYDKDFNNEADTPDNFQSRRPNTSFCFLDIRSPGLGDTAMYLCATSRDQQNTGELFFGEGSRLTVL.

This clonotype occurred many times. The chain uses TRBV14 and TRBJ2-5; D possibly corresponds to TRBD1 (5 bases). CDR1 is SGHDN and CDR2 is FVKESK in the germline V gene. The CDR3 has 13 residues. The germline V and J ends were trimmed by 0 bases and 10 bases, with 12 bases remaining between them. The CDR3 spells CASSQDWPGNQYF. In nucleotides, the CDR3 is TGTGCCAGCAGCCAAGATTGGCCAGGGAACCAGTACTTC.

The chain recombines TRBV20-1 with TRBJ1-1; no definite D call. This CDR3 comprises 14 residues. The germline V gene has CDR1 DFQATT and CDR2 SNEGSKA (reference sequence). V was pared by 6 bases and J by 2 bases, with 16 bases between. DNA of the CDR3: TGCAGTGCCCCCTCGGGTCTACACAACACTGAAGCTTTCTTT. Its translation: CSAPSGLHNTEAFF.